The present T cell receptor beta chain was sequenced within a study of T-cell memory formation after mild COVID-19. Study findings and constraints: Some clones that responded were present in memory (sampled pre-infection), which suggests cross-reactive memory joined. While clones contracting from day 15 to 85 were balanced between CD4 and CD8, later expanders leaned CD4+.

MiXCR, applied by TCRdb to the 5' RACE reads, yields one record per CDR3 protein. The sample lists 310,000 or so distinct CDR3 sequences; around a sixth were seen once. Concerning this clonotype itself: The target antigen is unknown.

The sequencing input was PBMCs or a T cell subset sorted from them (not recorded which). The sequence derives from a man younger than 35 who had mild COVID-19 (a few samples of this study predate the infection). Cell type and time point are not known.

Written as DNA, the CDR3 is TGTGCCAGCAGCTTATTTTGGGGGTCGAACACCGGGGAGCTGTTTTTT. This encodes CASSLFWGSNTGELFF. The rearrangement links TRBV7-2 to TRBJ2-2, with D perhaps assigned TRBD1 or TRBD2 (5 bases each). The germline V and J ends were trimmed by 2 bases and 0 bases, with 10 bases remaining between them. The germline V gene has CDR1 SGHTA and CDR2 FQGNSA. The CDR3 length is 16 residues.